Each of the 17 T cell receptor beta chains below was sequenced from the same sample in a study of blood T cell repertoires in COVID-19. TCRdb's table, derived via immunoSEQ multiplex PCR, lists solely in-frame clones and lacks some. The data show about 280,000 clones, more than 70% seen once. The sample comprised PBMCs or T cells enriched from blood (not recorded which). The origin of the receptors is a woman aged 55-75 years in a cohort exposed to, infected with or recovered from COVID-19 (not recorded which).

V usage is TRBV30 and J usage is TRBJ1-2; TRBD1 matches 7 bases. The CDR3 is made up of 13 amino acids. Germline CDR1 reads GTSNPN; CDR2 reads SVGIG (reference sequence). The trim removed 4 bases at V and 2 bases at J, leaving 4 bases unmatched. The CDR3 bases are TGTGCCTGGACTGAACAGGGGAACTATGGCTACACCTTC. This translates into CAWTEQGNYGYTF.

The chain carries TRBV19 and TRBJ1-6, with 7 bases matching TRBD1. Trimming at V came to 7 bases and at J to 6 bases, leaving 15 bases not matched to a gene. The CDR3 consists of 17 residues. The V gene's germline CDR1 is LNHDA and CDR2 SQIVND (reference sequence). CDR3 region: CASKPSRDRTFNSPLHF. The CDR3 DNA is TGTGCCAGTAAGCCATCCCGGGACAGAACCTTTAATTCACCCCTCCACTTT.

This chain links TRBV6-6 with TRBJ2-1; 7 nucleotides match TRBD2. Per germline, CDR1 MNHNY and CDR2 SVGAGI (reference sequence). CDR3 length: 17 residues. The ends lost 5 bases at V and 0 bases at J; junction bases unmatched: 10. The CDR3, as DNA: TGTGCCAGCAGTCGCCCCGCTAGCGGCCACTCCTACAATGAGCAGTTCTTC. This gives the protein CASSRPASGHSYNEQFF.

This clone appeared a few times. This rearrangement joins TRBV28 to TRBJ1-6; TRBD1 aligns across 10 bases. Germline lookup yields CDR1 MDHEN and CDR2 SYDVKM. J gave up 4 bases and V 6 bases, and 6 bases lay outside the gene matches. CDR3 length equals 16 residues. In nucleotides, the CDR3 is TGTGCCAGCAGCAACCGGGACAGGGGATATAATTCACCCCTCCACTTT. Its translation is CASSNRDRGYNSPLHF. The full variable domain, its missing parts supplied by reference TRBV28 and TRBJ1-6, is DVKVTQSSRYLVKRTGEKVFLECVQDMDHENMFWYRQDPGLGLRLIYFSYDVKMKEKGDIPEGYSVSREKKERFSLILESASTNQTSMYLCASSNRDRGYNSPLHFGNGTRLTVT.

The chain links TRBV19 to TRBJ2-5; 15 bases fit TRBD2. This CDR3 is built from 17 residues. V lost 5 bases to trimming and J lost 5 bases; unmatched junction nucleotides: 9. Germline assignment: CDR1 LNHDA and CDR2 SQIVND (reference sequence). The CDR3 loop reads CASSSWTSGRADETQYF. CDR3 DNA sequence: TGTGCCAGTAGTTCCTGGACTAGCGGGAGGGCCGATGAGACCCAGTACTTC.

This clone was found a few times. The gene calls are TRBV12-3 or TRBV12-4 and TRBJ2-3; TRBD2 is a possible D gene (6 bases). The V end lost 4 bases, the J end lost 8 bases, and 13 bases lay between the germline ends. This CDR3 comprises 13 residues. The CDR3 is CASSSRLEGTQYF. DNA of the CDR3: TGTGCCAGCAGTTCCCGACTAGAGGGTACGCAGTATTTT.

The V and J genes are TRBV3-1 (or the pseudogene TRBV3-2) and TRBJ2-3; 10 nucleotides agree with TRBD2. This CDR3 contains 16 residues. After removal of 3 bases from V and 0 bases from J, the junction contained 3 bases not matched to a gene. Germline values: CDR1 LGHDT, CDR2 YNNKEL (reference sequence). CDR3 loop: CASSQRTSGSTDTQYF. DNA of the CDR3: TGTGCCAGCAGCCAGAGGACTAGCGGAAGCACAGATACGCAGTATTTT.

V is TRBV24-1 and J is TRBJ2-1, with D unresolved. CDR1 and CDR2 (germline): KGHDR, SFDVKD. This CDR3 comprises 13 residues. V was shortened by 2 bases and J by 10 bases, with 11 bases between the two germline ends. The CDR3 nucleotides read TGTGCCACCAGTGATTACGGGTATGACGAGCAGTTCTTC. Translating gives CATSDYGYDEQFF.

The J gene is TRBJ2-1, the V gene TRBV29-1; 11 positions agree with TRBD2. There are 14 residues in the CDR3. The germline V gene encodes CDR1 SQVTM and CDR2 ANQGSEA. Unmatched junction bases numbered 7, after V lost 3 bases and J lost 9 bases. Written as DNA, the CDR3 is TGCAGCGTTGAGGGGGCGCTAGCGGGAGGTGAGCAGTTCTTC. It translates to CSVEGALAGGEQFF.

The rearrangement links TRBV10-2 to TRBJ2-1, with TRBD1 matching 7 bases. CDR3 length: 15 residues. Per germline, CDR1 WSHSY and CDR2 SAAADI. Losses at the gene ends were 7 bases for V and 0 bases for J; bases not matched to a gene: 6. The CDR3 DNA reads as TGCGCCAGCACCTTCGGGACAGTCTCCTACAATGAGCAGTTCTTC. This codes for CASTFGTVSYNEQFF.

This clone was picked up a small number of times. This chain joins TRBV28 and TRBJ1-4; possibly TRBD1 for D (6 bases). CDR3 length equals 15 residues. Germline lookup yields CDR1 MDHEN and CDR2 SYDVKM. V was pared by 4 bases and J by 7 bases, with 16 bases between. As DNA, the CDR3 is TGTGCCAGCAGTTCCGCTGACAGGCACGTTGAAAAACTGTTTTTT. It specifies CASSSADRHVEKLFF.

V gene TRBV25-1 combines with J gene TRBJ1-5, with D unresolved. The CDR3 has 14 residues. Germline V gene sequence: CDR1 MGHDK, CDR2 SYGVNS. Trimming removed 10 bases from V and 3 bases from J, with 16 bases in between. The DNA of the CDR3 is TGTGCCACAGGTTCGGGAGGGATCAATCAGCCCCAGCATTTT. Encoded protein: CATGSGGINQPQHF.

This clone was counted a few times. The chain is built from TRBV7-9 and TRBJ2-5, with TRBD2 identical over 16 bases. After removal of 5 bases from V and 5 bases from J, the junction contained 14 bases not matched to a gene. The CDR3 is made up of 19 amino acids. Per germline, CDR1 SEHNR and CDR2 FQNEAQ (reference sequence). The CDR3 coding sequence is TGTGCCAGCAGCCTTGTGGGACTAGCGGGAGGGCCTTCAGCTGAGACCCAGTACTTC. This translates into CASSLVGLAGGPSAETQYF.

The chain links TRBV28 to TRBJ2-1, with 9 bases identical to TRBD2. This CDR3 is 16 amino acids long. With 6 bases clipped from V and 4 bases from J, the junction kept 10 bases outside the gene matches. Germline CDR1 and CDR2: MDHEN and SYDVKM. CDR3 sequence reads: CASSPLSGSFYNEQFF. CDR3 DNA: TGTGCCAGCAGCCCCCTTAGCGGGAGCTTTTACAATGAGCAGTTCTTC. Full variable domain (rest looked up from reference TRBV28 and TRBJ2-1): DVKVTQSSRYLVKRTGEKVFLECVQDMDHENMFWYRQDPGLGLRLIYFSYDVKMKEKGDIPEGYSVSREKKERFSLILESASTNQTSMYLCASSPLSGSFYNEQFFGPGTRLTVL.

This chain uses TRBV5-6 with TRBJ2-2; D is uncertain. In germline, CDR1 is SGHDT, CDR2 YYEEEE. The CDR3 is 14 amino acids. V shed 2 bases and J shed 1 base, with 6 bases lying between them. CDR3 in amino acids: CASSFYLNTGELFF. The CDR3 DNA sequence: TGTGCCAGCAGCTTTTACTTGAACACCGGGGAGCTGTTTTTT.

The V gene is TRBV24-1, the J gene TRBJ2-1; 7 bases agree with TRBD2. V trimming: 3 bases; J trimming: 3 bases; junction bases outside the gene matches: 19. The CDR3 has 20 amino acids. Germline V gene sequence: CDR1 KGHDR, CDR2 SFDVKD. The CDR3 region is CATSDRRGGRAGGIYNEQFF. The DNA for the CDR3 is TGTGCCACCAGTGATAGGCGCGGGGGTCGGGCGGGTGGAATCTACAATGAGCAGTTCTTC.

The chain links TRBV7-6 to TRBJ2-7; D may be TRBD2 (6 bases). The CDR3 contains 16 residues. Germline V gene lookup returns CDR1 SGHVS and CDR2 FNYEAQ. The germline V and J ends were trimmed by 1 base and 0 bases, with 13 bases remaining between them. As DNA, the CDR3 is TGTGCCAGCAGCTTAGGAGGTGGGGGGAACTCCTACGAGCAGTACTTC. As protein: CASSLGGGGNSYEQYF.